These 25 T cell receptor beta chains share one sample of origin, sequenced in a study of pediatric ulcerative colitis. During colonoscopy, one to two rectal pinch biopsies were collected. Method: immunoSEQ multiplex PCR; TCRdb's copy keeps in-frame clones and lacks some. The sample includes tens of thousands of clones, more than 70% seen only once; the top ten take around 0.74%. Sample: gut tissue. These TCRs come from a boy aged 10-17 years with moderate ulcerative colitis.

The CDR3 loop is CASSLVVGTKNEQFF. CDR3 coding DNA: TGTGCCAGCAGCTTAGTAGTAGGGACTAAGAATGAGCAGTTCTTC. The chain uses TRBV11-3 and TRBJ2-1, with TRBD2 matching 7 bases. V was clipped by 1 base and J by 7 bases; unmatched bases: 7. The CDR3 spans 15 residues. Germline V lookup: CDR1 SGHNT, CDR2 YENEEA.

In its sample, this clone was seen a few times. The chain is built from TRBV7-8 and TRBJ2-5; D ambiguous. The germline CDR1 and CDR2 sequences are SGHVS and FQNEAQ. V lost 5 bases and J 8 bases, leaving 18 bases between the germline ends. This CDR3 spans 14 amino acids. The CDR3 sequence is CASSPRNSVGTQYF. CDR3 sequence (DNA): TGTGCCAGCAGCCCTCGGAATTCTGTGGGCACCCAGTACTTC.

This chain uses TRBV5-1 with TRBJ2-3; TRBD1 might be the D (5 bases). The CDR3 covers 15 residues. The germline V gene has CDR1 SGHRS and CDR2 YFSETQ. Trimming stripped 0 bases from V and 0 bases from J, with 8 bases between. This CDR3 is CASSLEDISTDTQYF. CDR3 bases: TGCGCCAGCAGCTTGGAGGACATCAGCACAGATACGCAGTATTTT.

V is TRBV7-2 and J is TRBJ2-7, with D possibly being TRBD2 (5 bases). The CDR3 runs 12 residues. CDR1 is SGHTA, CDR2 FQGNSA, per germline. Trimming stripped 4 bases from V and 5 bases from J, with 9 bases between. The CDR3 DNA reads TGTGCCAGCAGCTCCGGACTCGACGAGCAGTACTTC. As protein: CASSSGLDEQYF.

The table lists this clone with a few counts. The rearrangement links TRBV9 to TRBJ2-5; perhaps TRBD2 as D (5 bases). This CDR3 has 14 amino acids. V shed 3 bases and J shed 2 bases, with 11 bases lying between them. The germline CDR1 and CDR2 sequences are SGDLS and YYNGEE. CDR3 region: CASSARAFQETQYF. Here the CDR3 DNA reads TGTGCCAGCAGCGCGCGGGCCTTTCAAGAGACCCAGTACTTC.

The rearrangement joins TRBV5-5 to TRBJ2-1, with 7 bases that match TRBD2. Germline V gene data show CDR1 as SGHKS and CDR2 as YYEKEE (reference sequence). The CDR3 length is 15 residues. V lost 1 base to trimming and J lost 0 bases; unmatched junction nucleotides: 1. The CDR3 here is CASSLSGGSYNEQFF. The CDR3 DNA follows: TGTGCCAGCAGCTTGTCGGGGGGCTCCTACAATGAGCAGTTCTTC.

The genes are TRBV9 and TRBJ1-2, with D tentatively TRBD1 (5 bases). The V gene lost 0 bases and the J gene lost 7 bases, with 13 bases spanning the gap. The CDR3 extends over 14 amino acids. Germline V gene lookup returns CDR1 SGDLS and CDR2 YYNGEE. CDR3 amino acids: CASSVARDGRGYTF. CDR3 sequence (DNA): TGTGCCAGCAGCGTAGCCCGGGACGGCCGTGGCTACACCTTC.

This chain links TRBV4-2 with TRBJ2-1; D unclear. V was trimmed by 0 bases and J by 7 bases, leaving 16 bases between them. Germline V gene sequence: CDR1 LGHNA, CDR2 YNFKEQ. The CDR3 is 16 residues long. The CDR3 spells CASSQDGIAQQNEQFF. The DNA of the CDR3 is TGTGCCAGCAGCCAAGATGGAATAGCCCAACAGAATGAGCAGTTCTTC.

V and J are TRBV19 and TRBJ2-1, with D unclear. Between the trimmed V and J ends, which lost 0 bases and 5 bases, there was a span of 8 bases. There are 14 residues in the CDR3. The V gene's germline CDR1 is LNHDA and CDR2 SQIVND (reference sequence). The CDR3 is CASSIERGHNEQFF. CDR3 bases: TGTGCCAGTAGTATAGAACGCGGTCACAATGAGCAGTTCTTC.

The CDR3 sequence is CASSLGVSQETQYF. CDR3 nucleotide sequence: TGCGCCAGCAGCTTGGGTGTAAGCCAAGAGACCCAGTACTTC. The chain carries TRBV5-1 and TRBJ2-5; D is undetermined. V shed 0 bases and J shed 1 base, with 7 bases lying between them. The length of the CDR3 is 14 residues. CDR1 is SGHRS and CDR2 is YFSETQ in the germline V gene.

This chain uses TRBV9 with TRBJ2-3, with 8 bases lining up with TRBD1. The trim removed 3 bases at V and 5 bases at J, leaving 11 bases unmatched. This CDR3 is 16 amino acids long. CDR1 is SGDLS, CDR2 YYNGEE, per germline. CDR3 bases: TGTGCCAGCAGCGCCGAGTTGACAGGGGTGGAAGATACGCAGTATTTT. It is translated as CASSAELTGVEDTQYF.

A single count supports this clone. J is TRBJ1-5 and V is TRBV28; tentatively, D is TRBD1 (5 bases). There are 15 residues in the CDR3. Germline CDR1 MDHEN, CDR2 SYDVKM. V lost 3 bases and J lost 9, with 18 bases in between. The CDR3 bases are TGTGCCAGCAGTTTGTTGGGACCGGCTAGCGGGCCCCAGCATTTT. This gives the protein CASSLLGPASGPQHF.

This clone was counted only a few times. This rearrangement joins TRBV10-1 to TRBJ1-3, with TRBD1 as a possible D gene (5 bases). Trimming removed 4 bases from V and 4 bases from J, with 14 bases in between. Per germline, CDR1 WNHNN and CDR2 SYGVQD (reference sequence). This CDR3 spans 15 amino acids. The CDR3 nucleotides read TGCGCCAGCAGTGGACAGCTCACCCAAGGAAACACCATATATTTT. Protein: CASSGQLTQGNTIYF.

V is TRBV7-9 and J is TRBJ2-5, with TRBD1 identical over 7 bases. CDR1 and CDR2 from the germline V gene are SEHNR and FQNEAQ (reference sequence). The V and J ends lost 3 bases and 4 bases, in that order; junction bases with no gene match: 11. The CDR3 contains 16 residues. The CDR3 region has the DNA TGTGCCAGCAGCTTGGGGTACAGGGGAGATCGAGAGACCCAGTACTTC. As protein: CASSLGYRGDRETQYF.

The chain links TRBV10-3 to TRBJ1-5; D possibly corresponds to TRBD1 (6 bases). Per germline, CDR1 ENHRY and CDR2 SYGVKD. V lost 8 bases and J lost 4, with 12 bases in between. The CDR3 is 13 amino acids. The CDR3 DNA follows: TGTGCCATCTCAGGGGACCTTAATCAGCCCCAGCATTTT. As protein: CAISGDLNQPQHF.

The CDR3 nucleotides are TGTGCCAGCAGCCTCCTAGCGGGAGGGGGAACCGGGGAGCTGTTTTTT. Its translation: CASSLLAGGGTGELFF. The chain employs TRBV13 and TRBJ2-2, with TRBD2 matching over 12 bases. V trimming: 5 bases; J trimming: 5 bases; junction bases outside the gene matches: 6. This CDR3 is built from 16 residues. The germline CDR1 and CDR2 sequences are PRHDT and FYEKMQ (reference sequence).

This clone was found once. CDR3 in amino acids: CASSEVGDYTDTQYF. The CDR3 DNA is TGCGCCAGCAGCGAAGTAGGGGATTACACAGATACGCAGTATTTT. The chain has TRBV5-1 and TRBJ2-3; perhaps TRBD1 as D (5 bases). Trimming took off 4 bases at V and 2 bases at J, with 14 bases between the two ends. In germline, CDR1 is SGHRS, CDR2 YFSETQ. This CDR3 is 15 amino acids long.

The rearrangement links TRBV5-8 to TRBJ1-5; D may be TRBD1 (6 bases). Trimming cost V 0 bases and J 7 bases, with 8 bases left between them. The CDR3 length is 13 residues. Germline-derived CDR1 and CDR2 are SGHTS and YDEGEE. The CDR3 loop reads CASSLEQGQPQHF. The CDR3 DNA reads TGTGCCAGCAGCTTGGAACAGGGCCAGCCCCAGCATTTT.

This clone turned up a few times. The chain recombines TRBV10-3 with TRBJ1-6; no reliable D call. This CDR3 region has 14 residues. V lost 3 bases and J 7 bases, leaving 10 bases between the germline ends. From germline, CDR1 is ENHRY and CDR2 SYGVKD. The chain's CDR3 is CAISENPGNSPLHF. In DNA form, the CDR3 reads TGTGCCATCAGTGAAAACCCTGGGAATTCACCCCTCCACTTT.

This clone was picked up a small number of times. V and J are TRBV4-2 and TRBJ2-7; D could derive from TRBD1 or TRBD2 (5 bases each). Trimming shortened V by 1 base and J by 0 bases, and 19 bases separated the two germline ends. Germline V CDR1 and CDR2: LGHNA, YNFKEQ. The CDR3 loop spans 18 amino acids. Written as DNA, the CDR3 is TGTGCCAGCAGCCAAGCGATACTCAGGGACCGTAGCTCCTACGAGCAGTACTTC. This translates into CASSQAILRDRSSYEQYF.

The V gene is TRBV27, the J gene TRBJ1-3, with D possibly being TRBD1 (5 bases). This CDR3 is 15 amino acids long. Germline CDR1 is MNHEY and CDR2 is SMNVEV (reference sequence). The V and J ends lost 2 bases and 0 bases respectively, with 8 bases between them. CDR3 in DNA: TGTGCCAGCAGTTTAACAGGAGCCTCTGGAAACACCATATATTTT. This translates into CASSLTGASGNTIYF.

V usage is TRBV7-2 and J usage is TRBJ1-4, with 11 bases fitting TRBD1. This CDR3 has 16 amino acids. Germline V lookup: CDR1 SGHTA, CDR2 FQGNSA. The ends lost 5 bases at V and 7 bases at J; junction bases unmatched: 9. As DNA, the CDR3 is TGTGCCAGCAGCGGACGGACAGGGGGCCCTTTTGAAAAACTGTTTTTT. This gives the protein CASSGRTGGPFEKLFF.

In this sample, this clone turned up a few times. V gene TRBV21-1 combines with J gene TRBJ2-1; the table's D gene call, TRBD2, was not cross checked with the DNA. TRBV21-1 is assigned pseudogene status. This CDR3 is 15 amino acids long. This CDR3 is CASSSVGQEGNEQFF. The CDR3 DNA sequence: TGTGCCAGCAGCAGCGTGGGCCAGGAGGGCAATGAGCAGTTCTTC.

The rearrangement joins TRBV5-1 to TRBJ2-7, with D unclear. Germline values: CDR1 SGHRS, CDR2 YFSETQ. This CDR3 has 15 amino acids. V was clipped by 4 bases and J by 1 base, with 15 bases between them. CDR3 nucleotide sequence: TGCGCCAGCAGCCTAAACCTTGGCCAATCCTACGAGCAGTACTTC. Translation: CASSLNLGQSYEQYF.

The J gene is TRBJ2-2, the V gene TRBV15; TRBD1 might be the D (6 bases). Germline loops: CDR1 LNHNV, CDR2 YYDKDF (reference sequence). Trimming removed 8 bases at V and 6 bases at J, with 13 bases between. The CDR3 has 13 residues. The CDR3 sequence: CATEVGASGELFF. In nucleotides, the CDR3 is TGTGCCACCGAAGTGGGGGCATCCGGGGAGCTGTTTTTT.